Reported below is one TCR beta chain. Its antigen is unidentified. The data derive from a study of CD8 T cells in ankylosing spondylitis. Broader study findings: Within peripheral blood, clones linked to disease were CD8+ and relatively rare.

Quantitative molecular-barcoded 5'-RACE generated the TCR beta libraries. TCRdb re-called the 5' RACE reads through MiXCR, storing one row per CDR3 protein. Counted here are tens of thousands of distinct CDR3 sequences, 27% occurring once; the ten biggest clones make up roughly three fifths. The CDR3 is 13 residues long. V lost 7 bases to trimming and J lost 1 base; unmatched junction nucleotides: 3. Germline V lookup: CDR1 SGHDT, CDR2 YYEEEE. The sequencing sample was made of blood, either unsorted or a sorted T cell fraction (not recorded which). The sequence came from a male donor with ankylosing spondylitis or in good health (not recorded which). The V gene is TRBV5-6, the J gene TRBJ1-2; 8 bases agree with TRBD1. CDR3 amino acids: CASQGQGNYGYTF. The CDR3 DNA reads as TGTGCCAGCCAAGGACAGGGTAACTATGGCTACACCTTC.